These 7 T cell receptor beta chains originate from one sample sequenced in a study of blood T cell repertoires in COVID-19. The assay was immunoSEQ multiplex PCR, and TCRdb's table has in-frame clones only and misses some. The sample gives some 150,000 clones, roughly 87% of which show up once; around 1.5% is in the top ten. The sample taken for sequencing was peripheral blood. The receptors originated from a human donor in a cohort sampled during active COVID-19.

The chain couples TRBV5-1 to TRBJ2-6; D ambiguous. The CDR3 extends over 15 amino acids. CDR1 is SGHRS and CDR2 is YFSETQ in the germline V gene. V shed 4 bases and J shed 0 bases, with 8 bases lying between them. Here the CDR3 DNA reads TGCGCCAGCAGCGTTCAGAACTCTGGGGCCAACGTCCTGACTTTC. This gives the protein CASSVQNSGANVLTF.

The chain uses TRBV5-4 and TRBJ1-2; D is unresolved. V shed 7 bases and J shed 5 bases, with 12 bases lying between them. The CDR3 spans 12 residues. The germline CDR1 and CDR2 sequences are SGHNT and YYREEE (reference sequence). The CDR3 sequence is CASLDGVYGYTF. The CDR3 DNA follows: TGTGCCAGCCTTGACGGGGTTTATGGCTACACCTTC.

V usage is TRBV3-1 (or the pseudogene TRBV3-2) and J usage is TRBJ2-3, with TRBD1 matching 8 bases. The J segment lost 1 base and the V segment lost 2 bases, leaving 2 bases of the junction unmatched. CDR1 and CDR2 from the germline V gene are LGHDT and YNNKEL (reference sequence). This CDR3 contains 15 residues. CDR3: CASSQSDRGTDTQYF. CDR3 coding DNA: TGTGCCAGCAGCCAATCGGACAGGGGCACAGATACGCAGTATTTT.

J is TRBJ2-3 and V is TRBV19; TRBD1 might be the D (5 bases). The CDR3 has 13 residues. Trimming removed 5 bases from V and 3 bases from J, with 9 bases in between. Germline V lookup: CDR1 LNHDA, CDR2 SQIVND (reference sequence). Here the CDR3 reads CASSPYRTDTQYF. The CDR3 DNA sequence: TGTGCCAGTAGTCCGTACAGGACAGATACGCAGTATTTT.

V gene TRBV7-3 combines with J gene TRBJ1-2; 8 nucleotides line up with TRBD1. Germline CDR1 SGHTA, CDR2 FQGTGA. This CDR3 contains 18 residues. Germline trimming cut 3 bases from V and 2 bases from J; bases unmatched to any gene: 14. The CDR3, as DNA: TGTGCCAGCAGCTTGGCCAGGACAGGGCCCGGGAAGAACTATGGCTACACCTTC. Translating gives CASSLARTGPGKNYGYTF.

This chain uses TRBV11-2 with TRBJ2-7; the D gene is possibly TRBD2 (6 bases). CDR3 length: 13 residues. Germline values: CDR1 SGHAT, CDR2 FQNNGV. V shed 1 base and J shed 7 bases, with 11 bases lying between them. In DNA form, the CDR3 reads TGTGCCAGCAGCTTAGTTGGGGCGGGGGAGCAGTACTTC. It codes for CASSLVGAGEQYF.

This chain connects TRBV5-1 to TRBJ2-3; a weak D match, TRBD1 (6 bases). From germline, CDR1 is SGHRS and CDR2 YFSETQ. The CDR3 has 12 amino acids. Trimming cost V 4 bases and J 5 bases, with 8 bases left between them. As DNA, the CDR3 is TGCGCCAGCAGCCAACAGGGAGATACGCAGTATTTT. Its protein is CASSQQGDTQYF.